This entry describes one T cell receptor beta chain. Original processing methods: Estimation of nucleated cell counts was performed using reference gene primer amplification. This table comes from immunoSEQ multiplex PCR, and its TCRdb copy is limited to in-frame clones, with some not included. D and trimming come from the DNA, and the V and J calls and clone size come from that table. The sample records 35,000 to 50,000 clones, approximately 70% being singletons. These data originate in a study of blood T cell repertoires in COVID-19. The specimen was peripheral blood. The sequence was collected from a man older than 75 with acute or convalescent COVID-19.

In DNA form, the CDR3 reads TGTGCCAGCAGCTTGGGACAGGGAGAAGCTGGGGCCAACGTCCTGACTTTC. It codes for CASSLGQGEAGANVLTF. The chain has TRBV11-3 and TRBJ2-6; 9 bases fit TRBD1. The CDR3 extends over 17 amino acids. Per the germline V gene, CDR1 is SGHNT and CDR2 is YENEEA. The ends lost 3 bases at V and 2 bases at J; junction bases unmatched: 5.